A selection of T cell receptor beta chains follows, all from one sample in a study of cytomegalovirus exposure and HLA in healthy donors. Some clones are missing from TCRdb's copy, which holds only in-frame ones; the method was immunoSEQ multiplex PCR. The table lists fewer than 200,000 clones, approximately 86% of them singletons. Specimen: PBMCs. The receptors derive from a male donor in good health and CMV-seronegative. Each CDR3 is given with its conserved first and last residue. D genes are given only for firm matches. Not every row has a clone size; where given, it reads once, few, many or a size class.

V gene	J gene	D gene	clone size	CDR3 protein	CDR3 DNA
TRBV27	TRBJ1-5	TRBD1	NA	CASSLEWWGTGGNQPQHF	TGTGCCAGCAGTTTAGAGTGGTGGGGGACAGGGGGAAATCAGCCCCAGCATTTT
TRBV5-1	TRBJ2-7	TRBD2	few	CASSGGPGLGYEQYF	TGCGCCAGCAGCGGGGGACCGGGACTAGGATACGAGCAGTACTTC
TRBV6-1	TRBJ2-3	TRBD2	NA	CASSGRAGGYTQYF	TGTGCCAGCAGTGGCAGAGCGGGGGGCTATACGCAGTATTTT
TRBV7-9	TRBJ2-1	TRBD2	NA	CASSSRTSGRGDSYNEQFF	TGTGCCAGCAGCTCCCGGACTAGCGGTAGGGGGGACTCCTACAATGAGCAGTTCTTC
TRBV5-4	TRBJ2-7	TRBD2	NA	CASTPGASGTYEQYF	TGTGCCAGCACCCCGGGGGCTAGCGGGACTTACGAGCAGTACTTC
TRBV9	TRBJ2-1	TRBD2	NA	CASSVSSGVYNEQFF	TGTGCCAGCAGCGTATCTAGCGGGGTTTACAATGAGCAGTTCTTC
TRBV25-1	TRBJ1-1	NA	NA	CASSGPTWAGEAFF	TGTGCCAGCAGTGGTCCCACTTGGGCAGGGGAAGCTTTCTTT
TRBV30	TRBJ1-2	NA	NA	CAWSSGLVGGYTF	TGTGCCTGGAGTTCGGGTTTGGTGGGTGGCTACACCTTC
TRBV11-2	TRBJ2-7	NA	few	CASSLETGFSYEQYF	TGTGCCAGCAGCTTAGAGACAGGTTTCTCCTACGAGCAGTACTTC
TRBV18	TRBJ2-7	TRBD1	NA	CASSQTGTGGDEQYF	TGTGCCAGCTCTCAAACCGGGACAGGCGGGGACGAGCAGTACTTC
TRBV18	TRBJ1-5	NA	few	CASSPTVSNQPQHF	TGTGCCAGCTCCCCGACAGTTAGCAATCAGCCCCAGCATTTT
TRBV5-5	TRBJ1-4	TRBD1	NA	CASSFKTGVVTNEKLFF	TGTGCCAGCAGCTTTAAGACAGGGGTGGTGACTAATGAAAAACTGTTTTTT
TRBV5-4	TRBJ1-1	TRBD1	once	CASSMVQGGHTEAFF	TGTGCCAGCAGCATGGTGCAGGGGGGACACACTGAAGCTTTCTTT
TRBV29-1	TRBJ1-1	NA	NA	CSVDLAFF	TGCAGCGTTGATCTTGCTTTCTTT
TRBV10-2	TRBJ1-2	TRBD1	NA	CASSGQGAYGYTF	TGCGCCAGCAGCGGACAGGGGGCCTATGGCTACACCTTC
TRBV5-4	TRBJ1-4	NA	NA	CASSLVAGEKLFF	TGTGCCAGCAGCTTGGTAGCCGGTGAAAAACTGTTTTTT
TRBV2	TRBJ2-5	TRBD1	NA	CASSEYGTAETQYF	TGTGCCAGCAGTGAATACGGGACAGCGGAGACCCAGTACTTC
TRBV7-2	TRBJ1-3	NA	NA	CASSLQGSFYSGNTIYF	TGTGCCAGCAGCTTGCAGGGCAGCTTTTACTCTGGAAACACCATATATTTT
TRBV30	TRBJ2-7	NA	NA	CAWGQFKQYF	TGTGCCTGGGGACAGTTTAAGCAGTACTTC
TRBV5-1	TRBJ1-1	NA	NA	CASSLAATAEAFF	TGCGCCAGCAGCTTGGCAGCGACAGCTGAAGCTTTCTTT
TRBV7-2	TRBJ1-6	NA	NA	CASSLAQGRRDSPLHF	TGTGCCAGCAGCTTAGCGCAGGGGCGAAGGGATTCACCCCTCCACTTT
TRBV18	TRBJ1-5	NA	NA	CASSPLSAGTSNQPQHF	TGTGCCAGCTCACCATTATCGGCAGGGACAAGCAATCAGCCCCAGCATTTT
TRBV20-1	TRBJ1-5	NA	NA	CSAPRVQPQHF	TGCAGTGCTCCCCGAGTCCAGCCCCAGCATTTT
TRBV30	TRBJ1-5	TRBD1	NA	CAWSYRGNQPQHF	TGTGCCTGGAGTTACAGGGGGAATCAGCCCCAGCATTTT
TRBV7-2	TRBJ1-1	NA	NA	CASSLARMNTEAFF	TGTGCCAGCAGCTTAGCTCGTATGAACACTGAAGCTTTCTTT
TRBV9	TRBJ2-3	TRBD1	NA	CASSVPLGTGTDTQYF	TGTGCCAGCAGCGTACCCTTGGGGACAGGCACAGATACGCAGTATTTT
TRBV5-1	TRBJ2-7	NA	NA	CASSFSRRQDSYEQYF	TGCGCCAGCAGCTTTTCACGCCGACAGGATTCCTACGAGCAGTACTTC
TRBV28	TRBJ2-7	TRBD1	NA	CASSSYRDRGSYEQYF	TGTGCCAGCAGTTCCTACCGGGACAGGGGATCCTACGAGCAGTACTTC
TRBV11-2	TRBJ2-1	NA	few	CASSLRNSRLDYNEQFF	TGTGCCAGCAGCCTAAGAAACTCGAGACTAGACTACAATGAGCAGTTCTTC
TRBV29-1	TRBJ1-4	NA	NA	CSVRPGLFEKLFF	TGCAGCGTTCGACCGGGACTGTTTGAAAAACTGTTTTTT
TRBV19	TRBJ2-6	TRBD1	NA	CASGDRGGSGANVLTF	TGTGCCAGTGGGGACAGGGGGGGCTCTGGGGCCAACGTCCTGACTTTC
TRBV4-2	TRBJ2-5	NA	NA	CASSQGAGETQYF	TGTGCCAGCAGCCAGGGGGCCGGGGAGACCCAGTACTTC
TRBV25-1	TRBJ1-6	NA	NA	CASSWGGSSPLHF	TGTGCCAGCAGTTGGGGGGGGTCTTCACCCCTCCACTTT
TRBV4-2	TRBJ2-1	NA	NA	CASSQGPGEGNNEQFF	TGTGCCAGCAGCCAAGGTCCGGGAGAAGGAAACAATGAGCAGTTCTTC
TRBV4-2	TRBJ2-7	TRBD2	NA	CASSQDSGGGSYGQYF	TGTGCCAGCAGCCAAGATTCGGGGGGAGGCTCCTACGGGCAGTACTTC
TRBV25-1	TRBJ2-7	NA	NA	CASSEMGGREYEQYF	TGTGCCAGCAGTGAAATGGGCGGCAGGGAATACGAGCAGTACTTC
TRBV7-9	TRBJ2-1	NA	once	CASSLEGGTYNEQFF	TGTGCCAGCAGCTTGGAGGGAGGCACCTACAATGAGCAGTTCTTC
TRBV9	TRBJ2-1	TRBD2	NA	CASSPRLAGGPYNEQFF	TGTGCCAGCAGCCCACGACTAGCGGGAGGGCCCTACAATGAGCAGTTCTTC
TRBV7-9	TRBJ2-7	NA	NA	CASSSPGGSAYEQYF	TGTGCCAGCAGCTCCCCCGGGGGATCCGCATACGAGCAGTACTTC
TRBV9	TRBJ2-1	NA	NA	CASSEWGDSYNEQFF	TGTGCCAGCAGCGAGTGGGGGGACTCCTACAATGAGCAGTTCTTC
TRBV5-1	TRBJ2-1	TRBD1	NA	CASSFSRGPINEQFF	TGCGCCAGCAGCTTCTCCAGGGGGCCTATCAATGAGCAGTTCTTC
TRBV19	TRBJ1-1	NA	NA	CASSMSGGYTEAFF	TGTGCCAGTAGTATGTCGGGGGGGTATACTGAAGCTTTCTTT
TRBV5-1	TRBJ1-1	NA	NA	CASFVTGLGDTEAFF	TGCGCCAGCTTCGTAACAGGACTAGGGGACACTGAAGCTTTCTTT
TRBV5-1	TRBJ2-7	TRBD1	NA	CASSTGQIEQYF	TGCGCCAGCAGCACGGGACAGATCGAGCAGTACTTC
TRBV27	TRBJ1-1	NA	NA	CASRGAEAFF	TGTGCCAGCAGAGGGGCTGAAGCTTTCTTT
TRBV9	TRBJ1-2	TRBD1	NA	CASTDRGEGYTF	TGTGCCAGCACGGACAGGGGAGAAGGCTACACCTTC
TRBV9	TRBJ1-6	TRBD1	NA	CASSVRDSDSPLHF	TGTGCCAGCAGCGTCCGGGACAGCGATTCACCCCTCCACTTT
TRBV28	TRBJ2-3	TRBD2	once	CASSLMASGSLDTQYF	TGTGCCAGCAGTTTAATGGCTAGCGGGAGTTTAGATACGCAGTATTTT
TRBV19	TRBJ1-5	TRBD1	NA	CASSILGQGDQPQHF	TGTGCCAGTAGTATTTTGGGACAGGGAGATCAGCCCCAGCATTTT
TRBV27	TRBJ1-2	TRBD1	NA	CASTGGASYGYTF	TGTGCCAGTACAGGGGGCGCGTCGTATGGCTACACCTTC
TRBV5-6	TRBJ1-2	TRBD1	NA	CASRGGRGQGPRGYTF	TGTGCCAGCAGAGGGGGTAGGGGACAGGGCCCACGTGGCTACACCTTC
TRBV14	TRBJ2-3	TRBD2	NA	CASSLQRGKRDTQYF	TGTGCCAGCAGCCTCCAGCGGGGAAAGAGAGATACGCAGTATTTT
TRBV5-6	TRBJ2-2	TRBD2	NA	CASSLAGTSSTGELFF	TGTGCCAGCAGCTTGGCTGGGACTAGCAGCACCGGGGAGCTGTTTTTT
TRBV19	TRBJ1-2	NA	NA	CASSISPGETYGYTF	TGTGCCAGTAGTATTTCTCCAGGGGAGACCTATGGCTACACCTTC